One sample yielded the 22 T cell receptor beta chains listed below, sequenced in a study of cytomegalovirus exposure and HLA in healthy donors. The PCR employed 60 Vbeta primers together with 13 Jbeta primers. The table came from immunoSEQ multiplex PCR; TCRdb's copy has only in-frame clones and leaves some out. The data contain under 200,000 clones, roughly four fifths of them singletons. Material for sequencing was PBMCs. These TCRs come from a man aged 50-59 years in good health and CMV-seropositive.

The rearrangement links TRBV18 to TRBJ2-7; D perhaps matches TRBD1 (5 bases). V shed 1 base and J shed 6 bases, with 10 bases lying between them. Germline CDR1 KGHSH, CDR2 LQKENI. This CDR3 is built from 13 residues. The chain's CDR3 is CASSPQGLGEQYF. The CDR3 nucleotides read TGTGCCAGCTCACCACAGGGGTTGGGCGAGCAGTACTTC.

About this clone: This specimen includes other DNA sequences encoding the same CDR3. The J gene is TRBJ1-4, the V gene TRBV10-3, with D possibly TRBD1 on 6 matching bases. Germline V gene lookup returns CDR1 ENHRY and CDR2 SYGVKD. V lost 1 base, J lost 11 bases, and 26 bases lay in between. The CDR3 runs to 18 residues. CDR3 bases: TGTGCCATCAGTGAGTTGGGGGGGCCGGGCACGAATGCGGGGAAACTGTTTTTT. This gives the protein CAISELGGPGTNAGKLFF.

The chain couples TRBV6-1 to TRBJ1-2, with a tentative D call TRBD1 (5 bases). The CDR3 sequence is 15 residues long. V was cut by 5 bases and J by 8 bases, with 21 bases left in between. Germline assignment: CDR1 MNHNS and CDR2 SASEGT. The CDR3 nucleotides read TGTGCCAGCAGTACCCGGACGGGGGTTGTGGTAGGCTACACCTTC. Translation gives CASSTRTGVVVGYTF.

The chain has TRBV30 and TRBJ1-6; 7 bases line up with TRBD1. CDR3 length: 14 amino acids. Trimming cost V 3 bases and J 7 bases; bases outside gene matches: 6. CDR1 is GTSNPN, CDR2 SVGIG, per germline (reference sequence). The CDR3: CAWSRDSVNSPLHF. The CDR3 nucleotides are TGTGCCTGGAGCCGGGACAGCGTAAATTCACCCCTCCACTTT.

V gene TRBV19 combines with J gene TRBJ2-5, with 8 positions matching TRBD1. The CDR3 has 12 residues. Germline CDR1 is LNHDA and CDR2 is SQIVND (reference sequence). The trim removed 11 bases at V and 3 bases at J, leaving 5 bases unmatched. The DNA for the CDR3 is TGTGCCGCTCACAGGGGGAAAGAGACCCAGTACTTC. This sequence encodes CAAHRGKETQYF.

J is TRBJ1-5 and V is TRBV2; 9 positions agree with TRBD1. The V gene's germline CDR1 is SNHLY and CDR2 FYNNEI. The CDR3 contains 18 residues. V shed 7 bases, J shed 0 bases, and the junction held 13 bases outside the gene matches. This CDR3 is CASILQGAGGYSNQPQHF. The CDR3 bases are TGTGCCAGCATCCTACAGGGGGCAGGGGGATATAGCAATCAGCCCCAGCATTTT.

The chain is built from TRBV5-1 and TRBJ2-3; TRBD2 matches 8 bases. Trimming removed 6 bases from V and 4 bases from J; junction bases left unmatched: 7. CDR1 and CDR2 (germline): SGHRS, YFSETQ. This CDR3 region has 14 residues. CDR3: CASNAGGPADTQYF. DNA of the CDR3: TGCGCCAGCAACGCGGGGGGCCCAGCAGATACGCAGTATTTT. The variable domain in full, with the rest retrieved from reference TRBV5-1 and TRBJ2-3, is KAGVTQTPRYLIKTRGQQVTLSCSPISGHRSVSWYQQTPGQGLQFLFEYFSETQRNKGNFPGRFSGRQFSNSRSEMNVSTLELGDSALYLCASNAGGPADTQYFGPGTRLTVL.

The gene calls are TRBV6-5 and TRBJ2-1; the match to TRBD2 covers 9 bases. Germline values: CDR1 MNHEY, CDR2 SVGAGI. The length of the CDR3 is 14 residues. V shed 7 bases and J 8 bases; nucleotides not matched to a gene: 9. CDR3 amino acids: CASTGAGGRDEQFF. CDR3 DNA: TGTGCCAGCACCGGGGCGGGGGGGCGAGATGAGCAGTTCTTC.

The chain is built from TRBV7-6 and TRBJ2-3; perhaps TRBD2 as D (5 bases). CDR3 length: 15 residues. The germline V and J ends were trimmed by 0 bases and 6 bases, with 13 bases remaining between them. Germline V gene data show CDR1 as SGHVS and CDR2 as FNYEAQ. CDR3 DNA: TGTGCCAGCAGCTTAGCGTCTACTAGAATGGATACGCAGTATTTT. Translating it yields CASSLASTRMDTQYF.

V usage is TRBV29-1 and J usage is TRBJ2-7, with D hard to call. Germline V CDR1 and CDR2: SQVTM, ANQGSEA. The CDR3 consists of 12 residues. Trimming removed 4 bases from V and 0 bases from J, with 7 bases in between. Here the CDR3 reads CSVGPSSYEQYF. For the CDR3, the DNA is TGCAGCGTTGGCCCGAGCTCCTACGAGCAGTACTTC.

This CDR3 reads CASSKQGNTEAFF. The CDR3, as DNA: TGTGCCAGCAGCAAACAGGGGAACACTGAAGCTTTCTTT. The chain links TRBV7-9 to TRBJ1-1; D is possibly TRBD1 (6 bases). The CDR3 spans 13 residues. V lost 5 bases to trimming and J lost 1 base, with 8 bases between them. Germline V lookup: CDR1 SEHNR, CDR2 FQNEAQ (reference sequence).

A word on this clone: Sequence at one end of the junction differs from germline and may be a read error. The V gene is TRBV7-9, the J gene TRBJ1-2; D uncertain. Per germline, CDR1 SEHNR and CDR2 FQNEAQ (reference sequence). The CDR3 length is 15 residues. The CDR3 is CSSSLEGNPSYGYTF. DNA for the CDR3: TGTTCCAGCAGCTTGGAGGGCAACCCATCCTATGGCTACACCTTC.

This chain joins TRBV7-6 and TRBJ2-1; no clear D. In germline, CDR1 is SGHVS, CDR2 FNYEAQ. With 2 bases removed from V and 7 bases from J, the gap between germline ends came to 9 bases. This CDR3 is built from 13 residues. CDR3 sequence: CASSLSGWNEQFF. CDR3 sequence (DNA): TGTGCCAGCAGCTTATCAGGTTGGAATGAGCAGTTCTTC. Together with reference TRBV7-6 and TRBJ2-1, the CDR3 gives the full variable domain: GAGVSQSPRYKVTKRGQDVALRCDPISGHVSLYWYRQALGQGPEFLTYFNYEAQQDKSGLPNDRFSAERPEGSISTLTIQRTEQRDSAMYRCASSLSGWNEQFFGPGTRLTVL.

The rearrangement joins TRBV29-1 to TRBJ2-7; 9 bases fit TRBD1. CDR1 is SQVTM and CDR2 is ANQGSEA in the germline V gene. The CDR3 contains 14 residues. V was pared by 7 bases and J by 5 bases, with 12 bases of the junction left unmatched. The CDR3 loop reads CSAYAGTGIHEQYF. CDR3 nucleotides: TGCAGCGCCTACGCCGGGACAGGGATCCACGAGCAGTACTTC.

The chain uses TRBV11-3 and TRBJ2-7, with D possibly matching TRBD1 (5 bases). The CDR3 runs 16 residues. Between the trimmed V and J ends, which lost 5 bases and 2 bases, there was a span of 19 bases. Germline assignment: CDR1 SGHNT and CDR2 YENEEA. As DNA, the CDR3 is TGTGCCAGCAGCCCAAGGGGCAGCTCCTACCCCTACGAGCAGTACTTC. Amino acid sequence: CASSPRGSSYPYEQYF. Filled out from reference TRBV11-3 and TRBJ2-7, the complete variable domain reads EAGVVQSPRYKIIEKKQPVAFWCNPISGHNTLYWYLQNLGQGPELLIRYENEEAVDDSQLPKDRFSAERLKGVDSTLKIQPAELGDSAVYLCASSPRGSSYPYEQYFGPGTRLTVT.

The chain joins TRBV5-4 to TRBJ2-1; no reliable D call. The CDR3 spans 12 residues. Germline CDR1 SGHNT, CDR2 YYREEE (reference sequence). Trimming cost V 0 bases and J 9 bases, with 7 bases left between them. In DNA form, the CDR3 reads TGTGCCAGCAGCTTGGATTTCGTTGAGCAGTTCTTC. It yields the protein CASSLDFVEQFF.

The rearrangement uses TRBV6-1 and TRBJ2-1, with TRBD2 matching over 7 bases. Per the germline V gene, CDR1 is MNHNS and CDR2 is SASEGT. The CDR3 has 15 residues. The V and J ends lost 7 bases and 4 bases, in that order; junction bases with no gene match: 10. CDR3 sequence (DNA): TGTGCCAGCACCCCTAGGTGGGAGGGGTACAATGAGCAGTTCTTC. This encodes CASTPRWEGYNEQFF.

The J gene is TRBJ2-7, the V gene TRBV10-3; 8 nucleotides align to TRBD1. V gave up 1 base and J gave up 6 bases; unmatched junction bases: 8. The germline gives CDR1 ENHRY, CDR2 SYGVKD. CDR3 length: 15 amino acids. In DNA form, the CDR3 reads TGTGCCATCAGTGAGTTTCAGGCAGGGGGCCGCGAGCAGTACTTC. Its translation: CAISEFQAGGREQYF.

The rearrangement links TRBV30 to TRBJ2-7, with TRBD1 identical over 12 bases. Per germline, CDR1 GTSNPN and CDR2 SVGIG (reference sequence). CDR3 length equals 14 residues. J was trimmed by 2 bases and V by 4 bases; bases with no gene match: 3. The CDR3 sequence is CAWNGDRGPYEQYF. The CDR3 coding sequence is TGTGCCTGGAATGGGGACAGGGGGCCCTACGAGCAGTACTTC.

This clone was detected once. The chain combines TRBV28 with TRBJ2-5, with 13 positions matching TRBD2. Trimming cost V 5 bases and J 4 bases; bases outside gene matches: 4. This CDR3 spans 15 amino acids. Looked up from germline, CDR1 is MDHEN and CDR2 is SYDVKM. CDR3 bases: TGTGCCAGCAGTATACTAGCGGGAGGGGGAGAGACCCAGTACTTC. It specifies CASSILAGGGETQYF. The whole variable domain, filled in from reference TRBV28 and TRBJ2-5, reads DVKVTQSSRYLVKRTGEKVFLECVQDMDHENMFWYRQDPGLGLRLIYFSYDVKMKEKGDIPEGYSVSREKKERFSLILESASTNQTSMYLCASSILAGGGETQYFGPGTRLLVL.

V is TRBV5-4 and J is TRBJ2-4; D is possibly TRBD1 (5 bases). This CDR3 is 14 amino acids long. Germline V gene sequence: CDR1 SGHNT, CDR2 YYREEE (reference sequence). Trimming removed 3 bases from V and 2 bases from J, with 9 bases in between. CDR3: CASSSGQPKNIQYF. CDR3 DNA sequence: TGTGCCAGCAGCTCCGGACAACCCAAAAACATTCAGTACTTC. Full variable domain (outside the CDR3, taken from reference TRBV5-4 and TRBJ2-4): ETGVTQSPTHLIKTRGQQVTLRCSSQSGHNTVSWYQQALGQGPQFIFQYYREEENGRGNFPPRFSGLQFPNYSSELNVNALELDDSALYLCASSSGQPKNIQYFGAGTRLSVL.

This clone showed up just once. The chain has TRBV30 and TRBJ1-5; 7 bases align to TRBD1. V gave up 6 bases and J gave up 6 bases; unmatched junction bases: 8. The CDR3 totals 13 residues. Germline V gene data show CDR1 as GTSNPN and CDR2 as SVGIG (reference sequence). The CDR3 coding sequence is TGTGCCTGCAGACAGGGTCCTGGTCAGCCCCAGCATTTT. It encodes CACRQGPGQPQHF. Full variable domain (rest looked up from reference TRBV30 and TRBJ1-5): SQTIHQWPATLVQPVGSPLSLECTVEGTSNPNLYWYRQAAGRGLQLLFYSVGIGQISSEVPQNLSASRPQDRQFILSSKKLLLSDSGFYLCACRQGPGQPQHFGDGTRLSIL.